This T cell receptor beta chain was retrieved from a study of beta chain features in type 1 diabetes. The CDR3 totals 15 residues. The V and J ends lost 1 base and 9 bases, in that order; junction bases with no gene match: 6. Germline V gene lookup returns CDR1 SNHLY and CDR2 FYNNEI. Sequencing targeted expressed TCRB transcripts, as all isolated RNA had been reverse transcribed. Produced via immunoSEQ multiplex PCR; TCRdb's table is partial and in-frame only. This sample has 400,000 to 500,000 clones, with about 14% found just once. Points from the study as a whole: All four CD4+ subsets of Type 1 diabetes patients contained TCRB CDR3s that were moderately but significantly shorter.

Only a few counts were recorded for this clone. Its matching antigen is unknown. Input material: naive CD4+ T cells from blood. The chain joins TRBV2 to TRBJ2-1, with 10 bases matching TRBD2. This TCR was recovered from a man aged 30 to 45 in good health. The CDR3 is CASSEVSGGAGEQFF. CDR3 nucleotides: TGTGCCAGCAGTGAAGTGAGCGGGGGGGCTGGTGAGCAGTTCTTC.